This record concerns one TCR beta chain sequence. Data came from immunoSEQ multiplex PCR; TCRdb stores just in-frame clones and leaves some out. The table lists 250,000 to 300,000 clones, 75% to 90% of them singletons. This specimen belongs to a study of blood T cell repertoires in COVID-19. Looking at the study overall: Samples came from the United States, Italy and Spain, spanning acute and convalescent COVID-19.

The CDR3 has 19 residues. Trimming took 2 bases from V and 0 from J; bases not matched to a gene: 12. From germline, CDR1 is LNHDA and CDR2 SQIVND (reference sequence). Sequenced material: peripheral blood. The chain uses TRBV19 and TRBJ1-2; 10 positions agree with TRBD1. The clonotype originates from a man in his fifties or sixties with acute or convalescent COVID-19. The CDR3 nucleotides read TGTGCCAGTAGTATATATGCCCCCAGACAGGGGGCGGCTAACTATGGCTACACCTTC. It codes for CASSIYAPRQGAANYGYTF.